This TCR beta chain was profiled in a study of cytomegalovirus exposure and HLA in healthy donors. Findings and caveats of the study: In a later analysis, DRB1 alleles had the most associated TCRs; HLA-C alleles the fewest. Associated with cytomegalovirus, according to the listing, were around 160 TCR beta chains. A previous analysis found most TCR beta V segments productive roughly 87% or roughly 30% of the time. Analysis was carried out at a later point, and it linked a missense DCLRE1C variant to TCR beta V- and J-gene trimming.

The PCR employed 60 Vbeta primers together with 13 Jbeta primers. Profiled with immunoSEQ multiplex PCR; TCRdb holds only in-frame clones, not every one. The sample yields about 160,000 clones, approximately 80% seen once. As to this clone: The antigen remains unidentified.

Germline V gene sequence: CDR1 MDHEN, CDR2 SYDVKM. V was pared by 5 bases and J by 5 bases, with 8 bases of the junction left unmatched. CDR3 length: 15 amino acids. The clonotype originates from a young woman in good health and CMV-seronegative. Material for sequencing was PBMCs. This chain joins TRBV28 and TRBJ2-5; 10 bases are shared with TRBD2. CDR3: CASSTILAGVETQYF. Written as DNA, the CDR3 is TGTGCCAGCAGTACCATTCTAGCGGGAGTTGAGACCCAGTACTTC.